The present TCR beta chain was sequenced within a study of blood T cell repertoires in COVID-19. Looking at the study overall: Sources were T cells, B-cell-depleted T cells, or PBMCs; the material itself was cDNA or gDNA.

Authors' analysis steps: The authors estimated nucleated cell counts from reference gene primer amplification. Only in-frame clones appear in the TCRdb table, and some are missing; sequencing was by immunoSEQ multiplex PCR. That table gives V, J and clone size, and the DNA gave D and trimming. The data show almost 400,000 clones, approximately 88% seen once. The study drew participants aged about 18 to 89 years from 20 to 30 US areas. The CDR3 has 16 residues. Germline-derived CDR1 and CDR2 are LGHNA and YNFKEQ. V was clipped by 0 bases and J by 6 bases, with 15 bases between them. The chain employs TRBV4-2 and TRBJ1-5; D remains unclear. The sequenced sample was PBMCs or T cells enriched from blood (not recorded which). This receptor was obtained from a woman in her thirties with acute COVID-19. The CDR3 protein is CASSQDYASTGQPQHF. The CDR3, as DNA: TGTGCCAGCAGCCAAGATTACGCTTCAACGGGTCAGCCCCAGCATTTT.